What follows are 32 T cell receptor beta chains derived from one specimen sequenced in a study of molecular identifiers for immune sequencing clone quantification listed by TCRdb under 2018. Libraries were built with PCR. Data came from an Illumina MiSeq. TCRdb redid the processing of the public reads, applying fastp at Q25 and MiXCR, and retained in-frame beta chains. When rows share a CDR3 protein, they turn into one entry using the most common DNA and genes. The table for this sample lists about 36,000 distinct CDR3 sequences; about 18% of them were counted only once. Less than 8.5% of the sample is in the top ten clones. The material sequenced was naive CD8+ T cells from blood, with Jurkat cell RNA spiked in. What this sample's cell subset or site label stands for: FACS-sorted CD8+CD4-CCR7+CD45RA+ naive T cells. These receptors were collected from a human donor in good health. Some libraries in this study had Jurkat cell RNA spiked in.

As to this clonotype: A much larger clone lies one base from this, so it may be a read error. The chain employs TRBV28 and TRBJ1-1; D perhaps matches TRBD1 (6 bases). The germline gives CDR1 MDHEN, CDR2 SYDVKM. This CDR3 is 14 amino acids long. CDR3 nucleotide sequence: TGTGCCTGCAGTTCGGGACATTACAACACTGAAGCTTTCTTT. Translating it yields CACSSGHYNTEAFF.

Ten or more counts support this clonotype. The V gene is TRBV6-2 or TRBV6-3, the J gene TRBJ2-5; no definite D call. Per the germline V gene, CDR1 is MNHEY and CDR2 is SVGEGT. The CDR3 contains 16 residues. V was cut by 2 bases and J by 2 bases, with 15 bases left in between. Here the CDR3 DNA reads TGTGCCAGCAGTTACGGTTACCTCCCCACTCAAGAGACCCAGTACTTC. This translates into CASSYGYLPTQETQYF.

This clonotype showed up many times. The rearrangement joins TRBV27 to TRBJ1-5; no clear D gene. The CDR3 has 15 amino acids. Looked up from germline, CDR1 is MNHEY and CDR2 is SMNVEV (reference sequence). The germline V and J ends were trimmed by 3 bases and 8 bases, with 17 bases remaining between them. This chain's CDR3 is CASSLIWSSQEPQHF. The CDR3 DNA reads TGTGCCAGCAGTTTGATTTGGTCCAGTCAGGAGCCCCAGCATTTT.

This clonotype was counted only a few times. The chain carries TRBV7-2 and TRBJ2-2; the D is unclear. Germline lookup yields CDR1 SGHTA and CDR2 FQGNSA. The CDR3 extends over 13 amino acids. V dropped 1 base and J dropped 6 bases, with 6 bases sitting between them. CDR3 sequence (DNA): TGTGCCAGCAGCTTAGGAAGTGCCGGGGAGCTGTTTTTT. Its protein product is CASSLGSAGELFF.

The chain couples TRBV6-5 to TRBJ2-1, with D hard to call. The CDR3 runs to 11 residues. Trimming removed 5 bases at V and 12 bases at J, with 11 bases between. Germline V gene sequence: CDR1 MNHEY, CDR2 SVGAGI. CDR3 in DNA: TGTGCCAGCAGTCCTGGGGATACGCAGTTCTTC. It yields the protein CASSPGDTQFF.

This clonotype was detected ten times or more. V is TRBV4-3 and J is TRBJ2-7; D remains unclear. The V end lost 3 bases, the J end lost 3 bases, and 9 bases lay between the germline ends. The CDR3 consists of 13 residues. Looked up from germline, CDR1 is LGHNA and CDR2 is YSLEER. The CDR3 region is CASSQTEGYEQYF. The CDR3 bases are TGCGCCAGCAGCCAGACCGAAGGCTACGAGCAGTACTTC.

This clonotype has at least ten counts. J is TRBJ2-3 and V is TRBV4-1, with D maybe TRBD2 (5 bases). V dropped 1 base and J dropped 7 bases, with 18 bases sitting between them. From germline, CDR1 is MGHRA and CDR2 YSYEKL. The CDR3 has 16 residues. Here the CDR3 DNA reads TGCGCCAGCAGCCAAGGTCTTGCGGCGGAGGTGCATACGCAGTATTTT. This gives the protein CASSQGLAAEVHTQYF.

This clonotype was observed many times. The V and J genes are TRBV7-3 and TRBJ2-3; 8 bases are a match to TRBD2. The J segment lost 5 bases and the V segment lost 3 bases, leaving 1 base of the junction unmatched. The CDR3 sequence is 13 residues long. Germline lookup yields CDR1 SGHTA and CDR2 FQGTGA. The CDR3 DNA reads TGTGCCAGCAGCTTCGGGGGGGGAGATACGCAGTATTTT. The encoded protein is CASSFGGGDTQYF. The full variable domain, completed using reference TRBV7-3 and TRBJ2-3, is GAGVSQTPSNKVTEKGKYVELRCDPISGHTALYWYRQSLGQGPEFLIYFQGTGAADDSGLPNDRFFAVRPEGSVSTLKIQRTERGDSAVYLCASSFGGGDTQYFGPGTRLTVL.

This clonotype was picked up many times. The chain combines TRBV4-3 with TRBJ1-1; perhaps TRBD1 as D (6 bases). The CDR3 loop spans 14 amino acids. CDR1 and CDR2 from the germline V gene are LGHNA and YSLEER. Trimming left V 0 bases short and J 5 bases short, with 10 bases between. The CDR3 protein is CASSQDRGYTEAFF. As DNA, the CDR3 is TGCGCCAGCAGCCAAGATAGGGGGTATACTGAAGCTTTCTTT.

V and J are TRBV5-6 and TRBJ2-1; D gene uncertain. The germline V and J ends were trimmed by 1 base and 5 bases, with 4 bases remaining between them. CDR3 length: 12 amino acids. Germline V lookup: CDR1 SGHDT, CDR2 YYEEEE. The CDR3 DNA reads TGTGCCAGCAGCTTGTTGAACAATGAGCAGTTCTTC. Translated: CASSLLNNEQFF. Using reference TRBV5-6 and TRBJ2-1 for the parts outside the CDR3, the full variable domain is DAGVTQSPTHLIKTRGQQVTLRCSPKSGHDTVSWYQQALGQGPQFIFQYYEEEERQRGNFPDRFSGHQFPNYSSELNVNALLLGDSALYLCASSLLNNEQFFGPGTRLTVL.

This clonotype was found many times. The chain recombines TRBV6-2 or TRBV6-3 with TRBJ2-1; D might be TRBD1 or TRBD2, each matching 6 bases. This CDR3 is 15 amino acids long. Germline-derived CDR1 and CDR2 are MNHEY and SVGEGT. V lost 6 bases and J lost 2, with 14 bases in between. For the CDR3, the DNA is TGTGCCAGCAGCCCCTTGGGGGGCGCCTACAATGAGCAGTTCTTC. The encoded protein is CASSPLGGAYNEQFF.

This clonotype has a count of ten or more. The chain is built from TRBV6-2 or TRBV6-3 and TRBJ1-5, with 8 bases lining up with TRBD1. Germline lookup yields CDR1 MNHEY and CDR2 SVGEGT. The V gene end was trimmed by 8 bases and the J gene end by 0 bases; junction bases not matched to a gene: 6. The CDR3 is made up of 15 amino acids. CDR3: CASAPTGASNQPQHF. In DNA, the CDR3 is TGTGCCAGCGCCCCGACAGGGGCTAGCAATCAGCCCCAGCATTTT.

This clonotype came up many times. V is TRBV28 and J is TRBJ2-7, with TRBD2 matching over 8 bases. Germline CDR1 is MDHEN and CDR2 is SYDVKM. The CDR3 length is 13 residues. The V gene end was trimmed by 4 bases and the J gene end by 3 bases; junction bases not matched to a gene: 2. The CDR3 region is CASSYGRVYEQYF. The CDR3 DNA reads TGTGCCAGCAGTTACGGGAGGGTCTACGAGCAGTACTTC. The variable domain in full, with the rest retrieved from reference TRBV28 and TRBJ2-7, is DVKVTQSSRYLVKRTGEKVFLECVQDMDHENMFWYRQDPGLGLRLIYFSYDVKMKEKGDIPEGYSVSREKKERFSLILESASTNQTSMYLCASSYGRVYEQYFGPGTRLTVT.

This clonotype was seen at least ten times. This sequence joins TRBV12-3 or TRBV12-4 and TRBJ2-7, with D perhaps matching TRBD2 (6 bases). This CDR3 has 14 residues. V lost 3 bases, J lost 4 bases, and 13 bases lay in between. CDR3 nucleotides: TGTGCCAGCAGTTTCGGGGGATTCACGTACGAGCAGTACTTC. Its translation is CASSFGGFTYEQYF.

This clonotype was counted many times. This sequence joins TRBV7-2 and TRBJ1-3; D uncertain. The ends were cut back, 1 base at V and 0 bases at J, with 13 bases in the middle. The germline CDR1 and CDR2 sequences are SGHTA and FQGNSA. The CDR3 contains 17 residues. CDR3 amino acids: CASSLVILVDSGNTIYF. The CDR3 coding sequence is TGTGCCAGCAGCTTAGTGATTTTGGTAGACTCTGGAAACACCATATATTTT. Full variable domain (outside the CDR3, taken from reference TRBV7-2 and TRBJ1-3): GAGVSQSPSNKVTEKGKDVELRCDPISGHTALYWYRQSLGQGLEFLIYFQGNSAPDKSGLPSDRFSAERTGGSVSTLTIQRTQQEDSAVYLCASSLVILVDSGNTIYFGEGSWLTVV.

This clonotype was seen repeatedly, ten times or more. The chain has TRBV9 and TRBJ2-3; weak D call: TRBD2 (6 bases). The CDR3 is 14 residues long. Trimming cost V 4 bases and J 5 bases, with 14 bases left between them. Per germline, CDR1 SGDLS and CDR2 YYNGEE. The CDR3 loop reads CASSPPGGKDTQYF. CDR3 bases: TGTGCCAGCAGCCCCCCCGGCGGGAAAGATACGCAGTATTTT.

The chain carries TRBV5-4 and TRBJ2-2; a weak D match, TRBD1 (5 bases). V lost 1 base to trimming and J lost 4 bases, with 11 bases between them. This CDR3 comprises 15 residues. Germline V CDR1 and CDR2: SGHNT, YYREEE (reference sequence). CDR3: CASSLFPGSTGELFF. The DNA of the CDR3 is TGTGCCAGCAGCTTGTTTCCAGGGTCCACCGGGGAGCTGTTTTTT.

Notes on this clonotype: A read error is possible here, since a much larger clone lies one base away. This chain connects TRBV29-1 to TRBJ2-2; TRBD1 is a possible D gene (6 bases). Germline V lookup: CDR1 SQVTM, CDR2 ANQGSEA. This CDR3 region has 16 residues. The CDR3 spells CGVDSAGTLNTGELFF. The CDR3, as DNA: TGCGGCGTTGACTCAGCTGGGACACTTAACACCGGGGAGCTGTTTTTT.

This clonotype showed up many times. The genes are TRBV10-2 and TRBJ2-1, with 7 bases lining up with TRBD2. The length of the CDR3 is 13 residues. Per germline, CDR1 WSHSY and CDR2 SAAADI. Losses at the gene ends were 4 bases for V and 7 bases for J; bases not matched to a gene: 4. This chain's CDR3 is CASSVREGNEQFF. CDR3 in DNA: TGCGCCAGCAGTGTTAGGGAGGGGAATGAGCAGTTCTTC.

This chain connects TRBV9 to TRBJ1-1; 7 bases match TRBD1. The CDR3 has 15 residues. Germline V gene data show CDR1 as SGDLS and CDR2 as YYNGEE. The ends lost 2 bases at V and 6 bases at J; junction bases unmatched: 10. Here the CDR3 DNA reads TGTGCCAGCAGCGTGGCAGGGGGGGAACACTCTGAAGCTTTCTTT. Translating gives CASSVAGGEHSEAFF.

In this sample, this clonotype turned up many times. The V call is TRBV5-1, the J call TRBJ2-1; a possible D gene is TRBD2 (6 bases). The V end lost 2 bases, the J end lost 8 bases, and 20 bases lay between the germline ends. Germline values: CDR1 SGHRS, CDR2 YFSETQ. The CDR3 consists of 16 residues. The CDR3 coding sequence is TGCGCCAGCAGCTTCGATTCCGGGACTCCGTCGGATGAGCAGTTCTTC. This gives the protein CASSFDSGTPSDEQFF.

This clonotype was counted ten times or more. V gene TRBV9 combines with J gene TRBJ2-5; TRBD1 matches 8 bases. From germline, CDR1 is SGDLS and CDR2 YYNGEE. With 0 bases clipped from V and 2 bases from J, the junction kept 6 bases outside the gene matches. There are 16 residues in the CDR3. DNA of the CDR3: TGTGCCAGCAGCGTAGAAGGGACAGGAAGTCAAGAGACCCAGTACTTC. It encodes CASSVEGTGSQETQYF. Looking up the rest from reference TRBV9 and TRBJ2-5 gives the full variable domain: DSGVTQTPKHLITATGQRVTLRCSPRSGDLSVYWYQQSLDQGLQFLIQYYNGEERAKGNILERFSAQQFPDLHSELNLSSLELGDSALYFCASSVEGTGSQETQYFGPGTRLLVL.

The chain recombines TRBV4-2 with TRBJ2-7, with no clear D. Germline V gene data show CDR1 as LGHNA and CDR2 as YNFKEQ. The length of the CDR3 is 13 residues. The V and J ends lost 1 base and 3 bases respectively, with 7 bases between them. The CDR3 is CASSQGANYEQYF. The CDR3 bases are TGTGCCAGCAGCCAAGGGGCGAACTACGAGCAGTACTTC.

Notes on this clonotype: This may stem from a read error, because a much larger clone lies one nucleotide away. CDR3 coding DNA: TGTGCCAGCAACACGGGACAAACCTACAAGCAGTACTTC. Protein sequence: CASNTGQTYKQYF. The V call is TRBV12-3 or TRBV12-4, the J call TRBJ2-7; D might be TRBD1 (6 bases). The CDR3 has 13 residues.

By its share, this clonotype is medium-sized (0.01 to 0.1%). V and J are TRBV20-1 and TRBJ1-4; possibly TRBD1 for D (5 bases). The CDR3 totals 13 residues. The V and J ends lost 7 bases and 12 bases respectively, with 21 bases between them. Germline V gives CDR1 DFQATT, CDR2 SNEGSKA (reference sequence). The CDR3 sequence is CSVLQGEASQLFF. CDR3 nucleotide sequence: TGCAGTGTGTTGCAGGGTGAGGCGAGTCAACTGTTTTTT.

This clonotype occurred many times. The chain links TRBV10-3 to TRBJ1-3; D is unclear. Per the germline V gene, CDR1 is ENHRY and CDR2 is SYGVKD. The V gene lost 6 bases and the J gene lost 3 bases, with 12 bases spanning the gap. This CDR3 spans 14 amino acids. The CDR3 DNA follows: TGTGCCATCAGAGCCCTCGGAGGTGGAAACACCATATATTTT. Its translation: CAIRALGGGNTIYF.

This clonotype was detected only a few times. The V call is TRBV15, the J call TRBJ2-7; D possibly corresponds to TRBD2 (5 bases). The CDR3 totals 15 residues. V lost 5 bases, J lost 2 bases, and 16 bases lay in between. The germline V gene encodes CDR1 LNHNV and CDR2 YYDKDF (reference sequence). This CDR3 is CATSAGRDAPYEQYF. For the CDR3, the DNA is TGTGCCACCAGCGCGGGTCGGGATGCCCCCTACGAGCAGTACTTC.

There are many counts of this clonotype. The V and J genes are TRBV24-1 and TRBJ2-5; a possible D gene is TRBD2 (6 bases). The CDR3 is 12 amino acids. The germline V and J ends were trimmed by 9 bases and 5 bases, with 12 bases remaining between them. CDR1 and CDR2 from the germline V gene are KGHDR and SFDVKD. The CDR3 spells CATGSRGETQYF. The CDR3 DNA sequence: TGTGCCACCGGATCCCGGGGGGAGACCCAGTACTTC.

This clonotype has ten or more counts. The chain has TRBV27 and TRBJ2-1; TRBD2 matches 12 bases. CDR3 length: 18 residues. V shed 4 bases, J shed 0 bases, and the junction held 7 bases outside the gene matches. Germline loops: CDR1 MNHEY, CDR2 SMNVEV (reference sequence). The CDR3 nucleotides are TGTGCCAGCAGTTGGTGGCTAGCGGGAGGGCCCTCCTACAATGAGCAGTTCTTC. Translated: CASSWWLAGGPSYNEQFF.

J is TRBJ2-1 and V is TRBV7-2; D not certain. The CDR3 covers 16 residues. Germline-derived CDR1 and CDR2 are SGHTA and FQGNSA. Trimming took 1 base from V and 3 from J, leaving 13 bases between them. Written as DNA, the CDR3 is TGTGCCAGCAGCTTAGGAGCGCGCACATACTACAATGAGCAGTTCTTC. It specifies CASSLGARTYYNEQFF. The full variable domain, with the rest looked up from reference TRBV7-2 and TRBJ2-1, is GAGVSQSPSNKVTEKGKDVELRCDPISGHTALYWYRQSLGQGLEFLIYFQGNSAPDKSGLPSDRFSAERTGGSVSTLTIQRTQQEDSAVYLCASSLGARTYYNEQFFGPGTRLTVL.

Note on this clonotype: A much larger clone differs by one base, so this may be a read error. The CDR3 end shows no conserved phenylalanine or tryptophan, and so a read error is likely. The V and J genes are TRBV5-1 and TRBJ2-3; 9 bases align to TRBD2. The V gene's germline CDR1 is SGHRS and CDR2 YFSETQ. The CDR3 runs to 15 residues. V was clipped by 3 bases and J by 4 bases; unmatched bases: 6. CDR3 sequence (DNA): TGCGCCAGCAGCTCCGCCGGGACTAGCCCAGATACGCAGTATCTT. Translating it yields CASSSAGTSPDTQYL.

On this clonotype: A clone one base away is much larger, so this may be a read error. The V call is TRBV29-1, the J call TRBJ2-2; D not certain. CDR3 length: 13 residues. CDR1 is SQVTM, CDR2 ANQGSEA, per germline. CDR3 loop: CSVAAANTRELFF. The CDR3 DNA reads TGCAGCGTTGCAGCAGCGAACACCAGGGAGCTGTTTTTT.